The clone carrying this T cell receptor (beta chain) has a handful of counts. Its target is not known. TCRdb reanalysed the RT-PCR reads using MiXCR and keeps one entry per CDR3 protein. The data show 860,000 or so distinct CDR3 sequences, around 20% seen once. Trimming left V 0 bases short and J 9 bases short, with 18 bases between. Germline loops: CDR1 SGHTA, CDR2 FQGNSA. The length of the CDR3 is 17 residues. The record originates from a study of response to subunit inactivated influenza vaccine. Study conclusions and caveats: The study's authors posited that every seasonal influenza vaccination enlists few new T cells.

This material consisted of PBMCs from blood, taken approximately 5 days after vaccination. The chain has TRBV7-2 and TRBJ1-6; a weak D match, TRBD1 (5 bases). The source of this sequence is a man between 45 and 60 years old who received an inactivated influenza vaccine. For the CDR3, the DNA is TGTGCCAGCAGCTTAGCATCTTCAGCTCGGGGGATTTCACCCCTCCACTTT. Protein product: CASSLASSARGISPLHF.